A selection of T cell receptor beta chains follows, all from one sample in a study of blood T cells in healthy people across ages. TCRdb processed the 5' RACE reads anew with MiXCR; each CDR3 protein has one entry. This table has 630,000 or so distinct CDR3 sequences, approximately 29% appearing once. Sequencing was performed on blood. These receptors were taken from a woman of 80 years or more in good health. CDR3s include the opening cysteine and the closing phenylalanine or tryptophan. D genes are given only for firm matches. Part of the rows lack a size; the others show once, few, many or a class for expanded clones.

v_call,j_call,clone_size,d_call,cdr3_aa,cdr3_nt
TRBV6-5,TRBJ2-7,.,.,CASSYNRAREQYF,TGTGCCAGCAGTTACAACAGAGCAAGGGAGCAGTACTTC
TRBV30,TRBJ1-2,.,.,CAWRGSGAGSGYTF,TGTGCCTGGAGGGGATCTGGGGCAGGGAGCGGCTACACCTTC
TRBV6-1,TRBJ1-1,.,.,CASSDGGWNTEAFF,TGTGCCAGCAGTGACGGGGGCTGGAACACTGAAGCTTTCTTT
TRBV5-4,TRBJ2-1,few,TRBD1,CASSLSGQGRGQFF,TGTGCCAGCAGCTTGTCGGGACAGGGGCGGGGGCAGTTCTTC
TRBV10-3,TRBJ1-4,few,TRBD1,CAISRTGDEKLFF,TGTGCCATCTCTAGGACAGGGGACGAAAAACTGTTTTTT
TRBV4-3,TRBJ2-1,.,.,CASSHPLREFF,TGCGCCAGCAGCCACCCACTTAGGGAGTTCTTC
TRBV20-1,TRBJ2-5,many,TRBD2,CSVRGDGETQYF,TGCAGTGTGCGGGGGGACGGAGAGACCCAGTACTTC
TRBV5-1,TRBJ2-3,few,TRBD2,CASSLLTGGPPDTQYF,TGCGCCAGCAGCTTGTTAACGGGGGGGCCCCCAGATACGCAGTATTTT
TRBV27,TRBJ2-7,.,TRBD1,CASSKTGGAIYEQYF,TGTGCCAGCAGCAAGACAGGGGGCGCGATCTACGAGCAGTACTTC
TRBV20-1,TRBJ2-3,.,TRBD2,CSVGGAGPDTQYF,TGCAGTGTCGGGGGAGCGGGGCCAGATACGCAGTATTTT
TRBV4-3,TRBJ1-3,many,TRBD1,CASSVRAGGRPGNTIYF,TGCGCCAGCAGCGTACGTGCAGGGGGTAGACCTGGAAACACCATATATTTT